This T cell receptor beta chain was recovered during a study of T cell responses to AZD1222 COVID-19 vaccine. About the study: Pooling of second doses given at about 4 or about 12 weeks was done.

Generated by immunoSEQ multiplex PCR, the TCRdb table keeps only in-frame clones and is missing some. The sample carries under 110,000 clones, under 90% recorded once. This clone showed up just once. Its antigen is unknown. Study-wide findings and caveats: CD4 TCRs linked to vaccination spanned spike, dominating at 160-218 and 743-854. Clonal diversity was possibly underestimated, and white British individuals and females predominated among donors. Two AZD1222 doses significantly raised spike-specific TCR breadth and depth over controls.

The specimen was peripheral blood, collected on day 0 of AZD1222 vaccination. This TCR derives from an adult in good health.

CDR3 DNA: TGTGCCAGCAGCTTAGCGGGCGGGAGTGTTTCGGAGACCCAGTACTTC. Protein product: CASSLAGGSVSETQYF. V usage is TRBV11-1 and J usage is TRBJ2-5, with TRBD2 matching 7 bases. The V segment lost 0 bases and the J segment 5 bases; nucleotides outside the gene matches: 9. The germline V gene has CDR1 SGHAT and CDR2 FQDESV (reference sequence). CDR3 length: 16 amino acids.